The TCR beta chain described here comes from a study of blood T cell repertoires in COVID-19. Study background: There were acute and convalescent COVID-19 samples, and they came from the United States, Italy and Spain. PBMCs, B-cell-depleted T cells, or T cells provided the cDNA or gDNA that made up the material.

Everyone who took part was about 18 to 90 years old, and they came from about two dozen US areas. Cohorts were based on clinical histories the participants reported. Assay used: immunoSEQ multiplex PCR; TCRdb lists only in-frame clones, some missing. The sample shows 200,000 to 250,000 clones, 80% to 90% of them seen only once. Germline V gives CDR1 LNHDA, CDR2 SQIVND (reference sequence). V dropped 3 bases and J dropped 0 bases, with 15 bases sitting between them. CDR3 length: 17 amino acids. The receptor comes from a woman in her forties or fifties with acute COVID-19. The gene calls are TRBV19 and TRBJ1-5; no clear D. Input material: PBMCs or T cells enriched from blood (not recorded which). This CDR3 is CASSILGGDYSNQPQHF. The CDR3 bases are TGTGCCAGTAGTATTCTTGGCGGTGATTATAGCAATCAGCCCCAGCATTTT.